The 18 T cell receptor beta chains reported below all come from one sample, sequenced in a study of TIL therapy for anti-PD-1-resistant metastatic lung cancer. Time point described: pre-treatment sample, taken before nivolumab and TIL therapy. Sequencing used immunoSEQ v3. The table came from immunoSEQ multiplex PCR; TCRdb's copy has only in-frame clones and leaves some out. The data contain approximately 57,000 clones, about 81% of them seen just once; the ten biggest clones take up 2.5% to 3.5%. Sequenced here: blood, sampled at baseline. Source of these receptors: a person between 25 and 79 years old with non-small cell lung cancer.

The V gene is TRBV11-2, the J gene TRBJ1-3, with D perhaps TRBD1 (5 bases). The ends were cut back, 5 bases at V and 0 bases at J, with 14 bases in the middle. The CDR3 extends over 16 amino acids. CDR1 is SGHAT, CDR2 FQNNGV, per germline. The CDR3 spells CASSTPWGLSGNTIYF. The CDR3 nucleotides are TGTGCCAGCAGCACTCCCTGGGGCCTCTCTGGAAACACCATATATTTT. The variable domain in full, completed from reference TRBV11-2 and TRBJ1-3, reads EAGVAQSPRYKIIEKRQSVAFWCNPISGHATLYWYQQILGQGPKLLIQFQNNGVVDDSQLPKDRFSAERLKGVDSTLKIQPAKLEDSAVYLCASSTPWGLSGNTIYFGEGSWLTVV.

The rearrangement uses TRBV7-2 and TRBJ1-1; D perhaps matches TRBD1 (5 bases). Germline assignment: CDR1 SGHTA and CDR2 FQGNSA. Trimming shortened V by 1 base and J by 0 bases, and 9 bases separated the two germline ends. This CDR3 spans 15 amino acids. The CDR3 loop is CASSLGAGMNTEAFF. The CDR3 bases are TGTGCCAGCAGCTTAGGGGCAGGGATGAACACTGAAGCTTTCTTT.

This clone has a handful of counts. This chain joins TRBV5-6 and TRBJ2-7, with D possibly matching TRBD2 (5 bases). There are 11 residues in the CDR3. Germline CDR1 reads SGHDT; CDR2 reads YYEEEE. V was pared by 4 bases and J by 3 bases, with 5 bases between. The CDR3 loop is CASSEGYEQYF. As DNA, the CDR3 is TGTGCCAGCAGCGAGGGCTACGAGCAGTACTTC.

V usage is TRBV5-6 and J usage is TRBJ2-3; a weak D match, TRBD1 (6 bases). The CDR3 has 16 residues. V was trimmed by 0 bases and J by 2 bases, leaving 13 bases between them. Germline V gives CDR1 SGHDT, CDR2 YYEEEE. CDR3 amino acids: CASSLAGEGDTDTQYF. The CDR3 DNA sequence: TGTGCCAGCAGCTTGGCCGGCGAGGGGGACACAGATACGCAGTATTTT.

The rearrangement joins TRBV5-1 to TRBJ1-2; 8 bases line up with TRBD1. The CDR3 runs 14 residues. CDR1 and CDR2 (germline): SGHRS, YFSETQ. V dropped 4 bases and J dropped 1; count of bases not matched to a gene: 3. The CDR3, as DNA: TGCGCCAGCAGCGCGACAGGGGATAACTATGGCTACACCTTC. This sequence encodes CASSATGDNYGYTF.

This rearrangement joins TRBV5-1 to TRBJ1-6, with a possible D match to TRBD1 (6 bases). Looked up from germline, CDR1 is SGHRS and CDR2 is YFSETQ. Trimming removed 0 bases at V and 2 bases at J, with 12 bases between. This CDR3 has 17 amino acids. CDR3 protein: CASSLEGDSPYNSPLHF. In DNA, the CDR3 is TGCGCCAGCAGCTTGGAGGGGGATAGTCCCTATAATTCACCCCTCCACTTT.

The CDR3 loop reads CAISGGDYEQYF. The CDR3 DNA follows: TGTGCCATCAGTGGAGGGGATTACGAGCAGTACTTC. J is TRBJ2-7 and V is TRBV10-3; D may be TRBD1 or TRBD2 (5 bases each). There are 12 residues in the CDR3. The V gene's germline CDR1 is ENHRY and CDR2 SYGVKD. The V end lost 4 bases, the J end lost 4 bases, and 8 bases lay between the germline ends.

This clone has only a few counts. This rearrangement joins TRBV5-5 to TRBJ2-7; 9 bases fit TRBD1. With V trimmed by 1 base and J by 4 bases, 6 bases remained unmatched. Germline loops: CDR1 SGHKS, CDR2 YYEKEE (reference sequence). The CDR3 extends over 15 amino acids. CDR3 nucleotide sequence: TGTGCCAGCAGCTTGCCCGGGACAGGGAATTACGAGCAGTACTTC. This codes for CASSLPGTGNYEQYF.

The chain is built from TRBV9 and TRBJ2-7, with D uncertain. Per germline, CDR1 SGDLS and CDR2 YYNGEE. The length of the CDR3 is 14 residues. V was clipped by 1 base and J by 4 bases, with 12 bases between them. CDR3 nucleotide sequence: TGTGCCAGCAGCGTACGCGGTTTGGATTACGAGCAGTACTTC. Encoded protein: CASSVRGLDYEQYF.

This clone showed up just once. CDR3 region: CASSLVGLKAFF. The CDR3 region has the DNA TGTGCCAGCAGCTTAGTGGGACTGAAAGCTTTCTTT. The rearrangement links TRBV7-8 to TRBJ1-1; D might be TRBD1 (5 bases). The CDR3 runs 12 residues. Between the trimmed V and J ends, which lost 1 base and 9 bases, there was a span of 9 bases. Germline values: CDR1 SGHVS, CDR2 FQNEAQ.

The J gene is TRBJ1-1, the V gene TRBV6-5, with D tentatively TRBD1 (6 bases). Looked up from germline, CDR1 is MNHEY and CDR2 is SVGAGI. Trimming removed 6 bases from V and 3 bases from J, with 17 bases in between. The CDR3 totals 15 residues. CDR3 nucleotides: TGTGCCAGCAGCACCTCAACAGGGAGGGACACTGAAGCTTTCTTT. It codes for CASSTSTGRDTEAFF.

This rearrangement joins TRBV7-2 to TRBJ1-2; 7 nucleotides agree with TRBD1. The CDR3 contains 19 residues. Germline V gene sequence: CDR1 SGHTA, CDR2 FQGNSA. The V segment lost 1 base and the J segment 4 bases; nucleotides outside the gene matches: 18. The CDR3 DNA follows: TGTGCCAGCAGCTTAGAGGGGGGGAGACAGGGATTGGGTCTCTATGGCTACACCTTC. Translating gives CASSLEGGRQGLGLYGYTF.

This chain joins TRBV29-1 and TRBJ2-1; 8 bases align to TRBD2. Losses at the gene ends were 5 bases for V and 2 bases for J; bases not matched to a gene: 5. Per germline, CDR1 SQVTM and CDR2 ANQGSEA. The CDR3 runs to 14 residues. CDR3 sequence reads: CSVSSGLAYNEQFF. CDR3 DNA sequence: TGCAGCGTTTCTAGCGGGCTAGCCTACAATGAGCAGTTCTTC.

The V and J genes are TRBV12-3 or TRBV12-4 and TRBJ2-7; D remains ambiguous. V lost 8 bases and J lost 2, with 13 bases in between. The CDR3 is made up of 13 amino acids. The CDR3 sequence: CASGPTAPYEQYF. CDR3 DNA: TGTGCCAGCGGGCCAACAGCACCCTACGAGCAGTACTTC.

The chain uses TRBV28 and TRBJ1-1, with D uncertain. V lost 8 bases and J 1 base, leaving 11 bases between the germline ends. CDR1 is MDHEN and CDR2 is SYDVKM in the germline V gene. The CDR3 length is 13 residues. Written as DNA, the CDR3 is TGTGCCAGCGTCTCTTGGGCGAACACTGAAGCTTTCTTT. This sequence encodes CASVSWANTEAFF.

V and J are TRBV12-3 or TRBV12-4 and TRBJ1-2, with D unclear. Trimming shortened V by 4 bases and J by 0 bases, and 6 bases separated the two germline ends. CDR3 length: 13 residues. Here the CDR3 reads CASSSSSNYGYTF. The DNA for the CDR3 is TGTGCCAGCAGTTCCTCTTCTAACTATGGCTACACCTTC.

The sample holds one count of this clone. The V and J genes are TRBV25-1 and TRBJ2-7, with D unclear. The CDR3 spans 12 residues. Trimming shortened V by 4 bases and J by 2 bases, and 6 bases separated the two germline ends. Germline V lookup: CDR1 MGHDK, CDR2 SYGVNS. CDR3: CASSGTAYEQYF. The CDR3 region has the DNA TGTGCCAGCAGTGGGACGGCCTACGAGCAGTACTTC.

V is TRBV24-1 and J is TRBJ2-3; D not resolved. The V end was cut by 0 bases, the J end by 3 bases, with 6 bases between. This CDR3 region has 14 residues. Germline CDR1 is KGHDR and CDR2 is SFDVKD. The CDR3 sequence: CATSDLPRTDTQYF. CDR3 bases: TGTGCCACCAGTGATTTGCCCAGGACAGATACGCAGTATTTT.